This TCR beta chain is drawn from a study of OX40 agonist ivuxolimab in advanced cancers. Study background: Patients in dose escalation had liver, melanoma, kidney or head and neck cancers.

J gave up 0 bases and V 6 bases, and 10 bases lay outside the gene matches. The germline V gene encodes CDR1 MDHEN and CDR2 SYDVKM. This CDR3 comprises 16 residues. Study findings and constraints: CD4+ and CD8+ blood T cells expanded clonally by week 6 at 0.1 to 3.0 mg/kg.

The data were produced by immunoSEQ multiplex PCR, yet TCRdb's version contains in-frame clones alone and is incomplete. The data show roughly 80,000 clones, 80% to 95% seen once. Concerning this clone: Its antigen remains unknown.

The chain is built from TRBV28 and TRBJ2-7, with 8 bases aligning to TRBD1. This TCR was recovered from an adult with an advanced solid tumor such as melanoma, head and neck, liver or kidney cancer. The sample consisted of CD4+ or CD8+ T cells sorted from blood, taken in a trial of the OX40 agonist ivuxolimab. CDR3 sequence: CASSRPPGGGSYEQYF. The CDR3 coding sequence is TGTGCCAGCAGCCGACCGCCAGGGGGCGGCTCCTACGAGCAGTACTTC.